This record concerns one TCR beta chain sequence. The data are from a study of cytomegalovirus exposure and HLA in healthy donors. 60 Vbeta and 13 Jbeta primers were used in PCR. Profiled with immunoSEQ multiplex PCR; TCRdb holds only in-frame clones, not every one. Of 160,000 or so clones listed, 80% to 90% are singletons. In germline, CDR1 is MNHEY, CDR2 SMNVEV (reference sequence). Trimming took off 8 bases at V and 8 bases at J, with 16 bases between the two ends. The CDR3 is 13 residues long. What was sequenced was PBMCs. The TCR sequence derives from a woman aged 45-60 years in good health and CMV-seronegative. V is TRBV27 and J is TRBJ2-1; perhaps TRBD2 as D (6 bases). The DNA for the CDR3 is TGTGCCAGCGGGAGGTGGGGTGGTGATGAGCAGTTCTTC. It codes for CASGRWGGDEQFF.